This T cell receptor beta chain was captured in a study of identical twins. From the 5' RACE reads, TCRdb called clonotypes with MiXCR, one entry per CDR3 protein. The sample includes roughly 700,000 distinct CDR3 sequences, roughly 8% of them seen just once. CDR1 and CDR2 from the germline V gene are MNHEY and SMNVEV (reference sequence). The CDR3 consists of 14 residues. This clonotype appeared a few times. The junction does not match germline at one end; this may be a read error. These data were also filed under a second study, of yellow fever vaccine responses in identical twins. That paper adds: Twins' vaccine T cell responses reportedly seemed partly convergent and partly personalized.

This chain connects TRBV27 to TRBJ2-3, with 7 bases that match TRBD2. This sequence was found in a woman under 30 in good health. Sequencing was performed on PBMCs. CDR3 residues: CASAGVAAADTQYF. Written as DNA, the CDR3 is TGCGCTAGCGCGGGAGTAGCGGCGGCAGATACGCAGTATTTT.